This T cell receptor beta chain was retrieved from a study of response to subunit inactivated influenza vaccine. TCRdb reanalysed the RT-PCR reads using MiXCR and keeps one entry per CDR3 protein. The sample holds almost 250,000 distinct CDR3 sequences, roughly an eighth seen once. Study findings and constraints: Authors proposed each seasonal influenza vaccination draws in few new T cells.

CDR1 is MNHEY, CDR2 SMNVEV, per germline (reference sequence). The V end lost 5 bases, the J end lost 4 bases, and 18 bases lay between the germline ends. This CDR3 is built from 17 residues. A remark on this clonotype: The antigen is unknown.

The material was non-naive T cells sorted from PBMCs, obtained 14 to 15 days before vaccination. The chain couples TRBV27 to TRBJ1-6; D perhaps matches TRBD1 (6 bases). This sequence was found in a man aged 50-60 years who received an inactivated influenza vaccine. CDR3 sequence (DNA): TGTGCCAGCAGTCCACGGGCGGACAGTTGGTATAATTCACCCCTCCACTTT. Its protein is CASSPRADSWYNSPLHF.